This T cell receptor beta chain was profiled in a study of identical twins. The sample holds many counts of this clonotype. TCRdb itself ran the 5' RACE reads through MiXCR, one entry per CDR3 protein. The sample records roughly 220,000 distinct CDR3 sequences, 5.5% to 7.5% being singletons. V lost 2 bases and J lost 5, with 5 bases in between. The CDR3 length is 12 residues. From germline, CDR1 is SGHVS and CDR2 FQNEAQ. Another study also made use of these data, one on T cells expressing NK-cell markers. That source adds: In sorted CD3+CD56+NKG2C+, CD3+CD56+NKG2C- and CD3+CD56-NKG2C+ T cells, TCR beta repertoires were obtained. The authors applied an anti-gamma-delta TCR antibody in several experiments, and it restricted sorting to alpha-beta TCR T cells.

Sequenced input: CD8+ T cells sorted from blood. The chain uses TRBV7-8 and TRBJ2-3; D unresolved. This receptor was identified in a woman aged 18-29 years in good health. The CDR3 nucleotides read TGTGCCAGCAGCTTATTCTTAGATACGCAGTATTTT. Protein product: CASSLFLDTQYF.